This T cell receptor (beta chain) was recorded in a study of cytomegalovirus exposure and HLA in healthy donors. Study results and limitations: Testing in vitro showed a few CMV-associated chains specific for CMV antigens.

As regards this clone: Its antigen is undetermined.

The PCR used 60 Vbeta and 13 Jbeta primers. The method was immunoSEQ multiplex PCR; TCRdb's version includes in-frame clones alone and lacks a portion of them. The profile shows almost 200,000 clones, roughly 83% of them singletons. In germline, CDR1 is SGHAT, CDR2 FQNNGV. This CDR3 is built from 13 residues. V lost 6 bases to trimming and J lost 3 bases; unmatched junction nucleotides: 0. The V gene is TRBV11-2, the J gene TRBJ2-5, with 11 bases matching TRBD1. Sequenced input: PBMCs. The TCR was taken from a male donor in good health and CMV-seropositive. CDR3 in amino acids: CASRGQGEETQYF. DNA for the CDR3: TGTGCCAGCAGGGGACAGGGGGAAGAGACCCAGTACTTC. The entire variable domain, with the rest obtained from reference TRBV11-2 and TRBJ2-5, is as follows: EAGVAQSPRYKIIEKRQSVAFWCNPISGHATLYWYQQILGQGPKLLIQFQNNGVVDDSQLPKDRFSAERLKGVDSTLKIQPAKLEDSAVYLCASRGQGEETQYFGPGTRLLVL.